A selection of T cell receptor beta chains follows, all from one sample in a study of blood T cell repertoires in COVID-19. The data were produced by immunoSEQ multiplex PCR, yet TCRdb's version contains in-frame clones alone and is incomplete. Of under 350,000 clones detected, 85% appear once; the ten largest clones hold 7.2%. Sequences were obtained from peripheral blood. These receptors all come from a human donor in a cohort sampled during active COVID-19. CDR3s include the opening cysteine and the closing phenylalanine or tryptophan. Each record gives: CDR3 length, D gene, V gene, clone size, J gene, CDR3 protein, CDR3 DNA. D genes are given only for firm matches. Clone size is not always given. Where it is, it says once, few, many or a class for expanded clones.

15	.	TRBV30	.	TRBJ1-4	CAWTWFRGANEKLFF	TGTGCCTGGACCTGGTTCAGGGGAGCTAATGAAAAACTGTTTTTT
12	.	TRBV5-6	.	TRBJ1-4	CASSFGVEKLFF	TGTGCCAGCAGCTTCGGGGTGGAAAAACTGTTTTTT
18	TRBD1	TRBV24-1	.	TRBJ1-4	CATSEGETGGAGNEKLFF	TGTGCCACCAGTGAGGGAGAGACAGGGGGCGCCGGTAATGAAAAACTGTTTTTT
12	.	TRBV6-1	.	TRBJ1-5	CASSETGGPQHF	TGTGCCAGCAGTGAAACCGGGGGGCCCCAGCATTTT
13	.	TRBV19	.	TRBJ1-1	CASSITGNTEAFF	TGTGCCAGTAGTATAACGGGGAACACTGAAGCTTTCTTT
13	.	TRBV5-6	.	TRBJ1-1	CASSLPSSTEAFF	TGTGCCAGCAGCTTGCCCAGTTCCACTGAAGCTTTCTTT
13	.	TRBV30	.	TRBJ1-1	CAWSRAGNTEAFF	TGTGCCTGGAGTCGGGCGGGGAACACTGAAGCTTTCTTT
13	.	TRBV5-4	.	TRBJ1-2	CASSPGILPHYTF	TGTGCCAGCAGCCCGGGGATCCTACCCCACTACACCTTC
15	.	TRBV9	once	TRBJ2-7	CASSVGPGLPHEQYF	TGTGCCAGCAGCGTAGGTCCAGGGCTCCCCCACGAGCAGTACTTC
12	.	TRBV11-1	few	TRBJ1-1	CASSLDRTEAFF	TGTGCCAGCAGCTTAGATCGGACTGAAGCTTTCTTT
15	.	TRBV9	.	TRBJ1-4	CASSVRTATNEKLFF	TGTGCCAGCAGCGTAAGGACAGCAACTAATGAAAAACTGTTTTTT
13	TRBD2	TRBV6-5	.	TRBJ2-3	CASSPGTSGTQYF	TGTGCCAGCAGTCCCGGGACTAGCGGAACGCAGTATTTT
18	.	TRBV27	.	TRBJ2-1	CASSLSIKRTLGGYEQFF	TGTGCCAGCAGTTTATCGATAAAGCGGACACTCGGGGGTTATGAGCAGTTCTTC
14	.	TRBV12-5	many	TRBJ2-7	CASGYQEGAYEQYF	TGTGCTAGTGGTTACCAGGAAGGCGCCTACGAGCAGTACTTC
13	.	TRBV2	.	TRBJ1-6	CASMEWSNSPLHF	TGTGCCAGCATGGAGTGGAGTAATTCACCCCTCCACTTT
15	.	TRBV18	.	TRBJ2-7	CASSPPRALVYEQYF	TGTGCCAGCTCACCACCGCGCGCCTTGGTCTACGAGCAGTACTTC
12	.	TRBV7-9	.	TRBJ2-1	CASSLVRPEQFF	TGTGCCAGCAGCTTAGTGCGGCCTGAGCAGTTCTTC
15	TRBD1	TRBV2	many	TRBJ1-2	CASSKPGQVAYGYTF	TGTGCCAGCAGTAAGCCGGGACAGGTGGCCTATGGCTACACCTTC
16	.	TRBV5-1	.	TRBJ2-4	CASSLVGGTTKNIQYF	TGCGCCAGCAGCTTGGTGGGGGGTACGACCAAAAACATTCAGTACTTC
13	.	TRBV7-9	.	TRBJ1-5	CASSLRGGEPQHF	TGTGCCAGCAGCCTCCGTGGGGGGGAGCCCCAGCATTTT
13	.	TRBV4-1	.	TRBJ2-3	CASSQAVRVTQYF	TGCGCCAGCAGCCAAGCGGTCCGGGTTACGCAGTATTTT
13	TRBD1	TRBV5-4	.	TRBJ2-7	CASSYRGAYEQYF	TGTGCCAGCAGCTACAGGGGCGCCTACGAGCAGTACTTC
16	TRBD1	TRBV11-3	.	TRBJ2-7	CASSHVKETGEFEQYF	TGTGCCAGCAGCCATGTAAAAGAGACAGGGGAGTTCGAGCAGTACTTC
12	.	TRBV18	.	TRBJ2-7	CASSQEAYEQYF	TGTGCCAGCTCGCAGGAAGCCTACGAGCAGTACTTC
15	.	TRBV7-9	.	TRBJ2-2	CASRATVANTGELFF	TGTGCCAGCAGAGCGACTGTCGCGAACACCGGGGAGCTGTTTTTT
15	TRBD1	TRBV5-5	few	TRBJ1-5	CASSMPGTGVQPQHF	TGTGCCAGCAGCATGCCCGGGACAGGAGTTCAGCCCCAGCATTTT
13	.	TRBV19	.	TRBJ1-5	CASSWTGDQPQHF	TGTGCCAGTAGTTGGACCGGGGATCAGCCCCAGCATTTT
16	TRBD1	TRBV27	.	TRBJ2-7	CASSKIRTGLPYEQYF	TGTGCCAGCAGTAAAATAAGGACAGGGCTTCCCTACGAGCAGTACTTC
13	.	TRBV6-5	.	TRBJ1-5	CASLLYSNQPQHF	TGTGCCAGCCTTCTATATAGCAATCAGCCCCAGCATTTT
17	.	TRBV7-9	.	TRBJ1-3	CASSPALQGFSGNTIYF	TGTGCCAGCAGCCCTGCACTTCAGGGTTTCTCTGGAAACACCATATATTTT
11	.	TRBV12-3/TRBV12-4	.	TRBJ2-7	CASSLTHEQYF	TGTGCCAGCAGTTTAACTCACGAGCAGTACTTC
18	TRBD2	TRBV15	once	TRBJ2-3	CATSRTSGGATSTDTQYF	TGTGCCACCAGCAGAACTAGCGGGGGGGCAACGAGTACAGATACGCAGTATTTT
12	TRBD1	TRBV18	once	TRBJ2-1	CASSPRDDRAFF	TGTGCCAGCTCACCCCGAGACGACAGGGCATTCTTC
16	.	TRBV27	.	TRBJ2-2	CASSSPKGVSTGELFF	TGTGCCAGCAGTTCCCCAAAGGGGGTGTCCACCGGGGAGCTGTTTTTT
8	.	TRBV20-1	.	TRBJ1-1	CSAAGAFF	TGCAGTGCGGCTGGAGCTTTCTTT
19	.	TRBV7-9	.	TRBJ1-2	CASSLWRGAPREVSYGYTF	TGTGCCAGCAGCTTATGGCGGGGGGCGCCCCGGGAGGTTAGCTATGGCTACACCTTC
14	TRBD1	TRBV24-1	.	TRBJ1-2	CATSPDREEYGYTF	TGTGCCACCAGCCCGGACAGGGAGGAATATGGCTACACCTTC
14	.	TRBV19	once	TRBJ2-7	CASSISGRAYEQYF	TGTGCCAGTAGTATATCCGGCAGGGCCTACGAGCAGTACTTC
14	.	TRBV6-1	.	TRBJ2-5	CASSGAGPQETQYF	TGTGCCAGCAGTGGAGCGGGCCCCCAAGAGACCCAGTACTTC
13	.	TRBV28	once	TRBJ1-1	CASLGSMNTEAFF	TGTGCCAGCCTCGGGTCTATGAACACTGAAGCTTTCTTT
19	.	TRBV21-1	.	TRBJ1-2	CASSKEWVGKVGHVYGYTF	TGTGCCAGCAGCAAAGAGTGGGTAGGAAAAGTCGGACACGTCTATGGCTACACCTTC
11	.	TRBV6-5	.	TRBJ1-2	CASGAFYGYTF	TGTGCCAGCGGGGCCTTTTATGGCTACACCTTC
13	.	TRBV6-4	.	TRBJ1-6	CASSVGVGSPLHF	TGTGCCAGCAGTGTAGGGGTGGGATCACCCCTCCACTTT
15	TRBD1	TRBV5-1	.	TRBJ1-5	CASSLDGQGGQPQHF	TGCGCCAGCAGCTTGGACGGACAGGGGGGTCAGCCCCAGCATTTT
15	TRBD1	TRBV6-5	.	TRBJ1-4	CASTRGDRGNEKLFF	TGTGCCAGCACCCGAGGGGACAGGGGTAATGAAAAACTGTTTTTT
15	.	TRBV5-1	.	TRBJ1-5	CASSLGVGAYQPQHF	TGCGCCAGCAGCTTGGGGGTGGGGGCGTATCAGCCCCAGCATTTT
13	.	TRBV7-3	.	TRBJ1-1	CASSIQGRAEAFF	TGTGCCAGCAGCATACAGGGTAGAGCTGAAGCTTTCTTT
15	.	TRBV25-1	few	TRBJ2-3	CASSEVGLYTDTQYF	TGTGCCAGCAGTGAAGTGGGACTTTACACAGATACGCAGTATTTT
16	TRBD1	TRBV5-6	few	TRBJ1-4	CASSLTGLATNEKLFF	TGTGCCAGCAGTTTGACAGGGCTTGCAACTAATGAAAAACTGTTTTTT
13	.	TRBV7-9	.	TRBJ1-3	CASTAGYGNTIYF	TGTGCCAGCACTGCGGGGTACGGAAACACCATATATTTT
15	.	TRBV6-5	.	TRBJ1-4	CASSSPGERGEKLFF	TGTGCCAGCAGTTCTCCGGGGGAGAGGGGTGAAAAACTGTTTTTT
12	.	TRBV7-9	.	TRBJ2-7	CAIRGTYYEQYF	TGTGCCATAAGGGGGACCTATTACGAGCAGTACTTC
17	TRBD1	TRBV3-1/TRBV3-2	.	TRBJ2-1	CASSRGTGEGSYNEQFF	TGTGCCAGCAGCCGGGGGACAGGAGAGGGATCCTACAATGAGCAGTTCTTC
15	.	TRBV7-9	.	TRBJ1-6	CASSLPGQGGSPLHF	TGTGCCAGCAGCTTACCGGGACAAGGTGGTTCACCCCTCCACTTT
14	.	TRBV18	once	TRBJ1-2	CASSPAGGDYGYTF	TGTGCCAGCTCACCGGCGGGAGGGGACTATGGCTACACCTTC
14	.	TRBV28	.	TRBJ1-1	CASSLKSGNTEAFF	TGTGCCAGCAGTTTAAAATCCGGGAACACTGAAGCTTTCTTT
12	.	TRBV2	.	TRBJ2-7	CASSVVRNEQYF	TGTGCCAGCAGTGTTGTCAGAAACGAGCAGTACTTC
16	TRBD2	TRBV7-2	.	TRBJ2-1	CASSPGLAGTANEQFF	TGTGCCAGCAGCCCCGGACTAGCGGGGACCGCGAATGAGCAGTTCTTC
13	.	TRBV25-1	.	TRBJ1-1	CASRNAGNPEAFF	TGTGCCAGCAGAAACGCCGGGAACCCTGAAGCTTTCTTT
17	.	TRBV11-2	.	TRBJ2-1	CASSYGVATRLSNEQFF	TGTGCCAGCAGCTATGGGGTAGCGACTAGGTTATCTAATGAGCAGTTCTTC